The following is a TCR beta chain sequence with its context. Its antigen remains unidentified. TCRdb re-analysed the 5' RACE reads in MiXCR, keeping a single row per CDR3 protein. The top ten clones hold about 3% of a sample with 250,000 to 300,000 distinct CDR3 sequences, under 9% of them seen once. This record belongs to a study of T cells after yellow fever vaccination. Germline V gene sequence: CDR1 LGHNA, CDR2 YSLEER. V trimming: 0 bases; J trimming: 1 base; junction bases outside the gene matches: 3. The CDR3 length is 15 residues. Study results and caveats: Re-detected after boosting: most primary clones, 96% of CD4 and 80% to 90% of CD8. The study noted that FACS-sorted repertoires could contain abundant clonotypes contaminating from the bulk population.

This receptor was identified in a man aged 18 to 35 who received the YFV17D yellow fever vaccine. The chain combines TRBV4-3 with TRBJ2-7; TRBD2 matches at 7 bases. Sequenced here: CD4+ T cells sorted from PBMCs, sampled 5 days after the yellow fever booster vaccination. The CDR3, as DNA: TGCGCCAGCAGCCAAGATGCGGGGGTTTCCTACGAGCAGTACTTC. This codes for CASSQDAGVSYEQYF.